This T cell receptor (beta chain) was profiled in a study of human T cells and chemical hapten exposure. Findings and caveats of the study: No alteration of TCRs above 1 in 1000 frequency was seen with DPC sensitization.

On this clonotype itself: As yet, its antigen is unknown.

Trimming removed 7 bases from V and 0 bases from J, with 14 bases in between. The CDR3 totals 15 residues. Germline CDR1 is SGHRS and CDR2 is YFSETQ. Time point: patch test 3, about 24 weeks after DPC sensitization. The treatment is: therapeutic diphenylcyclopropenone sensitization with weekly scalp DPC. TCRdb re-derived calls from the RACE reads in MiXCR, one entry per CDR3 protein. The sample consists of about 160,000 distinct CDR3 sequences, 28% of them appearing once. The sample consisted of whole blood, taken in connection with sensitization to the hapten diphenylcyclopropenone (DPC). The genes are TRBV5-1 and TRBJ2-1; D gene ambiguous. This receptor was identified in a woman younger than 35 with alopecia areata. Some clones in this sample may be carry-over from other donors' samples. The CDR3 region is CASHRAPSSYNEQFF. CDR3 coding DNA: TGCGCCAGCCACCGGGCTCCCAGCTCCTACAATGAGCAGTTCTTC.